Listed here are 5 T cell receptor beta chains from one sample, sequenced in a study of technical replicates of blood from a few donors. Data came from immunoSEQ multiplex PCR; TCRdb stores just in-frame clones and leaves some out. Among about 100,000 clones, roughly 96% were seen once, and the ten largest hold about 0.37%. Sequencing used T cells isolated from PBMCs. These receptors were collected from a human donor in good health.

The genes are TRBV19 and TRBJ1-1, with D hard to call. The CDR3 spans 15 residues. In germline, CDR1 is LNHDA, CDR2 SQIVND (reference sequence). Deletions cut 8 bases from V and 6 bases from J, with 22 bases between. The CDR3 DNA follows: TGTGCCAGTTTTCTAGGAGTAGTTAGGATCTCTGAAGCTTTCTTT. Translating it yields CASFLGVVRISEAFF.

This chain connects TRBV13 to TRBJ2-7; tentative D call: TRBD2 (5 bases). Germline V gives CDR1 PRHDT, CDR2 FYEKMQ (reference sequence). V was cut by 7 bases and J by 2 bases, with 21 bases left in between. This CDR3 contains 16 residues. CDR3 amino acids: CASTSLEEGAPYEQYF. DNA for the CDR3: TGTGCCAGCACCTCGTTGGAGGAAGGAGCCCCCTACGAGCAGTACTTC.

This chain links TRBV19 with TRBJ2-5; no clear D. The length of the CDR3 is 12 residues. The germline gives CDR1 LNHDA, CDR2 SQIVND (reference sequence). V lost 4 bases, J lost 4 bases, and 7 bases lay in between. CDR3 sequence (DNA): TGTGCCAGTAGTACACTTTTAGAGACCCAGTACTTC. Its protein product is CASSTLLETQYF. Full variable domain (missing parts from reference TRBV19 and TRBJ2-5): DGGITQSPKYLFRKEGQNVTLSCEQNLNHDAMYWYRQDPGQGLRLIYYSQIVNDFQKGDIAEGYSVSREKKESFPLTVTSAQKNPTAFYLCASSTLLETQYFGPGTRLLVL.

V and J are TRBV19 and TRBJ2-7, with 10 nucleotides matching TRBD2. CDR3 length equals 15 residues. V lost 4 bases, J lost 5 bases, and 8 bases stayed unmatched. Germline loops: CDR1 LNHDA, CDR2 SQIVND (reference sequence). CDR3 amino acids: CASSTLAGDLNEQYF. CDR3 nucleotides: TGTGCCAGTAGTACTCTAGCGGGAGATCTCAACGAGCAGTACTTC. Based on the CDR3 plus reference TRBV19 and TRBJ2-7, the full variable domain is DGGITQSPKYLFRKEGQNVTLSCEQNLNHDAMYWYRQDPGQGLRLIYYSQIVNDFQKGDIAEGYSVSREKKESFPLTVTSAQKNPTAFYLCASSTLAGDLNEQYFGPGTRLTVT.

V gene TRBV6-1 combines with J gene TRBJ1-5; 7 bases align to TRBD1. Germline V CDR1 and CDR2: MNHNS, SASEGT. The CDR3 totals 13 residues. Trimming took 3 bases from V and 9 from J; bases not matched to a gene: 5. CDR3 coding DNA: TGTGCCAGCAGTGAGACAGGGAGGCCGCCCCAGCATTTT. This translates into CASSETGRPPQHF.